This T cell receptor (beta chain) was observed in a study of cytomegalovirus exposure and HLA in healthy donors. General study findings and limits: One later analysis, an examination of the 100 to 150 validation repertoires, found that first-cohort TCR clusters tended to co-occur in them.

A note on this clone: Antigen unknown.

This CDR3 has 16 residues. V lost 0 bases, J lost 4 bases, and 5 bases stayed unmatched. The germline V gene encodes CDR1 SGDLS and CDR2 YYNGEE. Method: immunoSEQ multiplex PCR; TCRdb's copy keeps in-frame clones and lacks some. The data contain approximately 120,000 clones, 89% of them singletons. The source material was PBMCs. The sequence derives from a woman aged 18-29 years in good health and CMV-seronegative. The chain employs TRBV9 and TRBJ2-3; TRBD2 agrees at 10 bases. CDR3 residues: CASSVGLAGASDTQYF. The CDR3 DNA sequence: TGTGCCAGCAGCGTAGGTCTAGCGGGAGCCTCAGATACGCAGTATTTT.